This T cell receptor beta chain was retrieved from a study of T cell responses to AZD1222 COVID-19 vaccine. Study-wide points: The peak T cell response came first, and repertoires were sampled only after it. Donors were mostly white British, more females; clonal diversity possibly underestimated. Spike-specific TCRs gained breadth and depth after people received two AZD1222 doses.

Produced via immunoSEQ multiplex PCR; TCRdb's table is partial and in-frame only. The sample includes over 95,000 clones, approximately 92% of them seen just once. Per germline, CDR1 LNHDA and CDR2 SQIVND (reference sequence). This CDR3 has 12 residues. Trimming took 5 bases from V and 4 from J, leaving 9 bases between them. Turning to this clone: Antigen unknown.

The rearrangement uses TRBV19 and TRBJ2-7, with a possible D match to TRBD1 (6 bases). The clonotype comes from an adult in good health. Sequenced material: peripheral blood, taken on day 0 of AZD1222 vaccination. The CDR3 is CASSQTGYEQYF. The CDR3 DNA reads TGTGCCAGTAGTCAGACAGGATACGAGCAGTACTTC.